What follows are 8 T cell receptor beta chains derived from one specimen sequenced in a study of long-term antiretroviral therapy in people with HIV (dated by TCRdb to the early 2020s). The immunoSEQ hsTCRB v3.0 assay was used at survey level resolution to sequence the TRB variable region. The immuneACCESS repertoire file appears here via TCRdb, limited to in-frame rearrangements. These files lack a portion of the clones; in checked studies, under half of the deficit traces to unresolved V genes, and the cause of the others is not known. The sample contains some 16,000 clones, roughly 90% of them found a single time. The ten largest make up about 11% of the sample. The sample was unsorted PBMCs, taken 0.7 years before starting antiretroviral therapy. The receptors shown here come from a man in his fifties or sixties with HIV.

This clone came up a few times. The rearrangement joins TRBV7-6 to TRBJ2-2; 10 bases agree with TRBD2. The V and J ends lost 5 bases and 3 bases, in that order; junction bases with no gene match: 12. The CDR3 covers 18 residues. The V gene's germline CDR1 is SGHVS and CDR2 FNYEAQ. The CDR3 nucleotides read TGTGCCAGCAGCACTGGGGCTAGCGGGAGTGGGTACACCGGGGAGCTGTTTTTT. This encodes CASSTGASGSGYTGELFF.

This clone was detected only a few times. The J gene is TRBJ1-2, the V gene TRBV5-6; the match to TRBD1 covers 9 bases. Per the germline V gene, CDR1 is SGHDT and CDR2 is YYEEEE. This CDR3 has 13 residues. V gave up 5 bases and J gave up 6 bases; unmatched junction bases: 5. The CDR3 coding sequence is TGTGCCAGCAGACTGGGACAGGGACATGGCTACACCTTC. Translating it yields CASRLGQGHGYTF.

This clone was seen a handful of times. This chain joins TRBV7-9 and TRBJ1-5; tentative D call: TRBD1 (5 bases). The CDR3 extends over 14 amino acids. CDR1 and CDR2 from the germline V gene are SEHNR and FQNEAQ (reference sequence). The ends were cut back, 3 bases at V and 9 bases at J, with 15 bases in the middle. The CDR3 loop reads CASSFEGRGTPQHF. In DNA form, the CDR3 reads TGTGCCAGCAGCTTCGAAGGTAGGGGCACGCCCCAGCATTTT.

V and J are TRBV5-1 and TRBJ2-7; D perhaps matches TRBD1 (6 bases). The CDR3 is made up of 15 amino acids. V was trimmed by 0 bases and J by 0 bases, leaving 10 bases between them. The germline CDR1 and CDR2 sequences are SGHRS and YFSETQ. The CDR3 coding sequence is TGCGCCAGCAGCTTGGCAACAGGGTTCTCCTACGAGCAGTACTTC. It yields the protein CASSLATGFSYEQYF.

The CDR3 region is CASSPRGSPYEQYF. In nucleotides, the CDR3 is TGTGCCAGCAGCCCACGGGGCAGCCCCTACGAGCAGTACTTC. The chain has TRBV9 and TRBJ2-7, with D perhaps assigned TRBD1 or TRBD2 (5 bases each). Looked up from germline, CDR1 is SGDLS and CDR2 is YYNGEE. Trimming pared 4 bases from V and 2 bases from J, leaving 13 bases between. The CDR3 extends over 14 amino acids.

The chain employs TRBV5-1 and TRBJ2-5, with D maybe TRBD2 (5 bases). The CDR3 is 15 amino acids. V lost 0 bases to trimming and J lost 5 bases, with 14 bases between them. CDR1 SGHRS and CDR2 YFSETQ come from the germline V gene. CDR3 coding DNA: TGCGCCAGCAGCTTGGTACTAGTGACGGGTGAGACCCAGTACTTC. Amino acids: CASSLVLVTGETQYF.

This chain joins TRBV2 and TRBJ2-1; 7 bases fit TRBD2. The CDR3 spans 13 residues. From germline, CDR1 is SNHLY and CDR2 FYNNEI. The V gene end was trimmed by 6 bases and the J gene end by 6 bases; junction bases not matched to a gene: 5. The CDR3 DNA follows: TGTGCCAGCAGCTGGGAGGGACCCAATGAGCAGTTCTTC. Its protein product is CASSWEGPNEQFF.

This chain connects TRBV5-1 to TRBJ1-4, with TRBD1 as a possible D gene (5 bases). In germline, CDR1 is SGHRS, CDR2 YFSETQ. The CDR3 totals 15 residues. With 0 bases removed from V and 7 bases from J, the gap between germline ends came to 13 bases. As DNA, the CDR3 is TGCGCCAGCAGCTTGGATGGTGGGGCACGTGAAAAACTGTTTTTT. This codes for CASSLDGGAREKLFF.